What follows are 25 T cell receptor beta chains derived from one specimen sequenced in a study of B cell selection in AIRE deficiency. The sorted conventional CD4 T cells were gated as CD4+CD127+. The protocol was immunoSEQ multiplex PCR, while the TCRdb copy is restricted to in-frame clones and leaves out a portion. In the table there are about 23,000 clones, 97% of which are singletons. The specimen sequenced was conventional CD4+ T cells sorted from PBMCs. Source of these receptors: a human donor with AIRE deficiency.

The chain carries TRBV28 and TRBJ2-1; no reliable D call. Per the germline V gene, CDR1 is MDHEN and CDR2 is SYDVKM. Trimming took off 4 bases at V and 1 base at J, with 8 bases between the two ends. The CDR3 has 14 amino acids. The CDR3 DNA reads TGTGCCAGCAGTTCGGCGGTGTCCTACAATGAGCAGTTCTTC. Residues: CASSSAVSYNEQFF.

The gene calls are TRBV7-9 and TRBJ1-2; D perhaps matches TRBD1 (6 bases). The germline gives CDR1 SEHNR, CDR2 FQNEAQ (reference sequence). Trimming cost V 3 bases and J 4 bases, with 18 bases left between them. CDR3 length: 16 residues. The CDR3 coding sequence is TGTGCCAGCAGCTTTGACAGGCGACCTTCGGGCTATGGCTACACCTTC. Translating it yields CASSFDRRPSGYGYTF.

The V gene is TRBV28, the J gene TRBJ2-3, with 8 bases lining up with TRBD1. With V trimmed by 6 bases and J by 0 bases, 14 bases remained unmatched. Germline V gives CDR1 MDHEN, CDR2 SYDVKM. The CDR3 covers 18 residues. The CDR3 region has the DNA TGTGCCAGCAGCCCGGGTACGGACAGGGCTGCTAGCACAGATACGCAGTATTTT. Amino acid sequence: CASSPGTDRAASTDTQYF.

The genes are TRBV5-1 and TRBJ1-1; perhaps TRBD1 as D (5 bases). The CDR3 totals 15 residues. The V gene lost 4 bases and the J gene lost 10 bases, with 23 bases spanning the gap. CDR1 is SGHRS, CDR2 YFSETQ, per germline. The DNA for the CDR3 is TGCGCCAGCAGCCCGTTGTCGTCCGGGGCCGGGGTAGCTTTCTTT. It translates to CASSPLSSGAGVAFF.

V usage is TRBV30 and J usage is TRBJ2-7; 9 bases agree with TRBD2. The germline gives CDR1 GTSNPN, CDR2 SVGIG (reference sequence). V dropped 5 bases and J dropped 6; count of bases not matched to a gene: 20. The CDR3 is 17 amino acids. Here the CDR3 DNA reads TGTGCCTGGTCGGCCGCCAAGGTAGCGGGAGTGGGGGGCGAGCAGTACTTC. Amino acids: CAWSAAKVAGVGGEQYF.

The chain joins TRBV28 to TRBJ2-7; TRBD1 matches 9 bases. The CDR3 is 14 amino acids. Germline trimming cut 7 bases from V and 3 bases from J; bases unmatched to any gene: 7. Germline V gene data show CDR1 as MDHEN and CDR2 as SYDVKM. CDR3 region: CASTLQGAGYEQYF. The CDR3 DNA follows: TGTGCCAGCACCCTACAGGGGGCTGGCTACGAGCAGTACTTC.

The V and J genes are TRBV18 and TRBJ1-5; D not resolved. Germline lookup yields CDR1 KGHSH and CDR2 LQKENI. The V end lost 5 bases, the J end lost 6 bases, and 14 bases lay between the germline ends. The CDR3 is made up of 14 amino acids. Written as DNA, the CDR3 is TGTGCCAGCTCAGCGAGCGGAGCCCCTCAGCCCCAGCATTTT. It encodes CASSASGAPQPQHF.

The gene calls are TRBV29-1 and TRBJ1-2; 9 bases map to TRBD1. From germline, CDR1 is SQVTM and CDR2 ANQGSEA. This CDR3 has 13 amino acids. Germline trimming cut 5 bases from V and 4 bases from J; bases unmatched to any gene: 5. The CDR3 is CSVQTGGGYGYTF. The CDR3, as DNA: TGCAGCGTTCAGACAGGGGGAGGCTATGGCTACACCTTC.

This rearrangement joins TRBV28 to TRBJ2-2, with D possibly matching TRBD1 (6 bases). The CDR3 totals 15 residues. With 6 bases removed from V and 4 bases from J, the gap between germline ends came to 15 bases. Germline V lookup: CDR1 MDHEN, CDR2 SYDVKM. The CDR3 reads CASRQSGQSTGELFF. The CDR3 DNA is TGTGCCAGCAGACAGAGCGGACAGAGCACCGGGGAGCTGTTTTTT.

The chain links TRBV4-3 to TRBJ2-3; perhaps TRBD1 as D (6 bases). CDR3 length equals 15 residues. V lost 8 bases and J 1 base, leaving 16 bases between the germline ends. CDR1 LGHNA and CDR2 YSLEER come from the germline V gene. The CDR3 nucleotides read TGCGCCAGCGCGCAAGACAGGTTAGGCACAGATACGCAGTATTTT. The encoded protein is CASAQDRLGTDTQYF.

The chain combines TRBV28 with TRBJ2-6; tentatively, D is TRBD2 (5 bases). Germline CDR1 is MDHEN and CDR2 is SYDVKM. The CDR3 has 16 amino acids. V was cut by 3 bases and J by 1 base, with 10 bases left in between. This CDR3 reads CASSFPRGSGANVLTF. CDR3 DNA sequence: TGTGCCAGCAGTTTTCCTCGGGGATCTGGGGCCAACGTCCTGACTTTC.

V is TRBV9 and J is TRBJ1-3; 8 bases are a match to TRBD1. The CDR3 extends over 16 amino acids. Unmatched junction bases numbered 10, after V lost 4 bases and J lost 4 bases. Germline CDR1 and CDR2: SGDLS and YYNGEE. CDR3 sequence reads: CASSPRQGFAGNTIYF. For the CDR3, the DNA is TGTGCCAGCAGCCCGCGACAGGGGTTTGCCGGAAACACCATATATTTT.

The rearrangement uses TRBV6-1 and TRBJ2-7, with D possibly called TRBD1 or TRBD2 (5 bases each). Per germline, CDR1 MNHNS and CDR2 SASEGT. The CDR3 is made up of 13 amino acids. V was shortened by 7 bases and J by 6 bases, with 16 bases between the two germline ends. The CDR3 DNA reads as TGTGCCAGCACCCCGTTCGGGACGGGCGAGCAGTACTTC. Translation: CASTPFGTGEQYF.

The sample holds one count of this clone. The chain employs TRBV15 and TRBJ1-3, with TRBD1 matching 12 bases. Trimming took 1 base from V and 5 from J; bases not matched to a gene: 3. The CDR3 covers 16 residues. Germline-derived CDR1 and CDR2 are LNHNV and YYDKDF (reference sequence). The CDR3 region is CATSRGDRGRRNTIYF. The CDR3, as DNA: TGTGCCACCAGCAGAGGGGACAGGGGGCGAAGAAACACCATATATTTT.

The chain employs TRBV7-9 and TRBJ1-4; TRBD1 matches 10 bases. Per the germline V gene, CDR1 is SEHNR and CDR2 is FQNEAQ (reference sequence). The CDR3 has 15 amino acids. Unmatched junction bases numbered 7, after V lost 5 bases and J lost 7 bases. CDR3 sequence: CASSPETGGGEKLFF. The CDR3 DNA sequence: TGTGCCAGCAGCCCCGAGACAGGGGGCGGTGAAAAACTGTTTTTT.

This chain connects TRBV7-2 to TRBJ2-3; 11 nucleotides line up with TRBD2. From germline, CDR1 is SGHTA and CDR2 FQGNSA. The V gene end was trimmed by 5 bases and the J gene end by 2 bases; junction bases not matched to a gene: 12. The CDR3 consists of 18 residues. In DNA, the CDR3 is TGTGCCAGCAGCCGCCGAACGACTAGCGGGACCCACACAGATACGCAGTATTTT. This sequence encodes CASSRRTTSGTHTDTQYF.

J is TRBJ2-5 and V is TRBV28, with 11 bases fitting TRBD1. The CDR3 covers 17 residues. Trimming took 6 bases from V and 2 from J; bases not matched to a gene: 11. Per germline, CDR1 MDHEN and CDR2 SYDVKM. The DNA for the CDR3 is TGTGCCAGCAGGCCACCTCTAGGGACAGGGGGGCAAGAGACCCAGTACTTC. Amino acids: CASRPPLGTGGQETQYF.

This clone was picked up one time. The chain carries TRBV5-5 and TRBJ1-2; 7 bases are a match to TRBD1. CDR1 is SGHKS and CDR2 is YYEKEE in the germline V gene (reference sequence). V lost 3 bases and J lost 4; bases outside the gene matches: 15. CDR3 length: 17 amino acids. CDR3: CASSWNRDSLFSYGYTF. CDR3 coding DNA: TGTGCCAGCAGCTGGAACCGGGACAGCCTTTTTTCCTATGGCTACACCTTC.

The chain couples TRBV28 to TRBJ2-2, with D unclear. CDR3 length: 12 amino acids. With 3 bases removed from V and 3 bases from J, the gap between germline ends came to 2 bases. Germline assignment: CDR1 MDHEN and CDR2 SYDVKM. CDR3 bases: TGTGCCAGCAGTTTTGACACCGGGGAGCTGTTTTTT. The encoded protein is CASSFDTGELFF.

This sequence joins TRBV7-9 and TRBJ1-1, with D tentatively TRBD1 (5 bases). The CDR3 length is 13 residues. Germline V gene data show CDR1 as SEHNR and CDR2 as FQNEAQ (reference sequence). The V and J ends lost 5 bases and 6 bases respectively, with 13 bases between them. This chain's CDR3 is CASSPFGGAEAFF. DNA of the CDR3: TGTGCCAGCAGCCCTTTCGGGGGGGCTGAAGCTTTCTTT. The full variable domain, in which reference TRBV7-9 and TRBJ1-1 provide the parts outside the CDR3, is DTGVSQNPRHKITKRGQNVTFRCDPISEHNRLYWYRQTLGQGPEFLTYFQNEAQLEKSRLLSDRFSAERPKGSFSTLEIQRTEQGDSAMYLCASSPFGGAEAFFGQGTRLTVV.

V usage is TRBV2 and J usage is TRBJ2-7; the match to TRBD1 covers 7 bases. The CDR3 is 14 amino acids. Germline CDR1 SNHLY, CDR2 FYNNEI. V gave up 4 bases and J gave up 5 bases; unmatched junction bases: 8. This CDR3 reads CASSGSRQGHEQYF. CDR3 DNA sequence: TGTGCCAGCAGTGGGTCGCGACAGGGCCACGAGCAGTACTTC.

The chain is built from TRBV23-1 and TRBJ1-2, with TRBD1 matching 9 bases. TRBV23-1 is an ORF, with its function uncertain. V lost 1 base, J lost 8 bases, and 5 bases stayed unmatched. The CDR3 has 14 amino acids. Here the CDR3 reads CASSQWDRDEGYTF. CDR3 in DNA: TGCGCCAGCAGTCAATGGGACAGGGACGAGGGCTACACCTTC.

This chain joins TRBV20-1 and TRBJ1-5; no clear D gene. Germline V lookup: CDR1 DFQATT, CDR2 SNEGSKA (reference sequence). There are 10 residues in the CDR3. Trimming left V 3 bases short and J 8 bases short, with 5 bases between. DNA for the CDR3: TGCAGTGCTAGTGGGGAGCCCCAGCATTTT. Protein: CSASGEPQHF.

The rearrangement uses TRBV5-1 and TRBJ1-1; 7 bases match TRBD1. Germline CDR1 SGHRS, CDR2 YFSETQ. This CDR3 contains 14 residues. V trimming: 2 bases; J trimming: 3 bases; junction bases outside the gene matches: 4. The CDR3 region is CASSFRDSDTEAFF. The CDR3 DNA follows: TGCGCCAGCAGCTTCCGGGACAGTGACACTGAAGCTTTCTTT.

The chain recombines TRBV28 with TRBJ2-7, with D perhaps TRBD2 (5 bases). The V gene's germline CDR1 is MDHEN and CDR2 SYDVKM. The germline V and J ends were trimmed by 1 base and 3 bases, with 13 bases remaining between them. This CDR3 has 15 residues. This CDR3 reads CASSLSASWFYEQYF. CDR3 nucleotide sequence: TGTGCCAGCAGTTTATCTGCTAGCTGGTTCTACGAGCAGTACTTC.